These 28 T cell receptor beta chains originate from one sample sequenced in a study of blood T cell repertoires in COVID-19. Measured with immunoSEQ multiplex PCR; TCRdb has only the in-frame clones, and not every one. Altogether around 130,000 clones are present, 80% to 85% being singletons, with the ten largest covering 1.4%. Sequencing was done on a sample of peripheral blood. The source of these receptors is a man aged 55 to 70 with acute or convalescent COVID-19.

This rearrangement joins TRBV5-6 to TRBJ1-6; 7 bases align to TRBD1. The CDR3 runs 12 residues. Unmatched junction bases numbered 3, after V lost 5 bases and J lost 10 bases. Germline CDR1 reads SGHDT; CDR2 reads YYEEEE. This CDR3 reads CASRTGSSPLHF. DNA of the CDR3: TGTGCCAGCAGGACAGGGTCATCACCCCTCCACTTT. Filled out from reference TRBV5-6 and TRBJ1-6, the complete variable domain reads DAGVTQSPTHLIKTRGQQVTLRCSPKSGHDTVSWYQQALGQGPQFIFQYYEEEERQRGNFPDRFSGHQFPNYSSELNVNALLLGDSALYLCASRTGSSPLHFGNGTRLTVT.

V and J are TRBV6-5 and TRBJ1-4; 10 bases line up with TRBD1. CDR3 length equals 16 residues. Germline V lookup: CDR1 MNHEY, CDR2 SVGAGI. The V and J ends lost 0 bases and 7 bases, in that order; junction bases with no gene match: 5. The CDR3 sequence: CASSYSPGQGTEKLFF. CDR3 DNA sequence: TGTGCCAGCAGTTACTCACCGGGACAGGGGACTGAAAAACTGTTTTTT.

The chain uses TRBV6-1 and TRBJ2-1, with 11 bases matching TRBD2. This CDR3 is 18 amino acids long. The germline gives CDR1 MNHNS, CDR2 SASEGT. V gave up 4 bases and J gave up 2 bases; unmatched junction bases: 10. The CDR3: CASSGSLAGAFTYNEQFF. In nucleotides, the CDR3 is TGTGCCAGCAGTGGTTCACTAGCGGGAGCCTTCACCTACAATGAGCAGTTCTTC.

The chain has TRBV2 and TRBJ1-2; TRBD1 agrees at 9 bases. The trim removed 6 bases at V and 4 bases at J, leaving 6 bases unmatched. This CDR3 comprises 14 residues. Germline loops: CDR1 SNHLY, CDR2 FYNNEI. CDR3 sequence: CASRAQGAIYGYTF. The CDR3 nucleotides are TGTGCCAGCAGGGCACAGGGGGCAATCTATGGCTACACCTTC.

The chain is built from TRBV6-5 and TRBJ2-7, with D unresolved. Trimming shortened V by 0 bases and J by 0 bases, and 3 bases separated the two germline ends. Germline V lookup: CDR1 MNHEY, CDR2 SVGAGI. The CDR3 consists of 13 residues. CDR3 region: CASSYSSSYEQYF. The CDR3 DNA reads as TGTGCCAGCAGTTACTCTAGCTCCTACGAGCAGTACTTC.

The rearrangement links TRBV19 to TRBJ1-2; maybe TRBD1 (6 bases). Germline CDR1 and CDR2: LNHDA and SQIVND (reference sequence). V lost 8 bases and J 2 bases, leaving 6 bases between the germline ends. This CDR3 comprises 11 residues. In nucleotides, the CDR3 is TGTGCCAGTGGACAGAACTATGGCTACACCTTC. It yields the protein CASGQNYGYTF.

This clone was seen a few times. V usage is TRBV7-6 and J usage is TRBJ1-3; TRBD1 aligns across 7 bases. The CDR3 covers 16 residues. The ends lost 5 bases at V and 0 bases at J; junction bases unmatched: 7. The V gene's germline CDR1 is SGHVS and CDR2 FNYEAQ. CDR3 sequence: CASSEYRDSSGNTIYF. For the CDR3, the DNA is TGTGCCAGCAGCGAATACCGGGACAGCTCTGGAAACACCATATATTTT.

The rearrangement joins TRBV7-9 to TRBJ2-2, with TRBD2 matching over 7 bases. The CDR3 is 16 amino acids. J gave up 0 bases and V 5 bases, and 6 bases lay outside the gene matches. Germline V gene data show CDR1 as SEHNR and CDR2 as FQNEAQ (reference sequence). The CDR3 sequence is CASSPREGTNTGELFF. CDR3 in DNA: TGTGCCAGCAGCCCCAGGGAGGGGACGAACACCGGGGAGCTGTTTTTT.

The chain joins TRBV12-3 or TRBV12-4 to TRBJ2-7; D gene uncertain. Deletions cut 3 bases from V and 5 bases from J, with 8 bases between. The CDR3 sequence is 12 residues long. CDR3 sequence reads: CASSLRRNEQYF. The CDR3, as DNA: TGTGCCAGCAGTTTGAGGAGAAACGAGCAGTACTTC.

The CDR3 DNA reads TGCGCCAGCAGCGCCGGGGGTACGACAGATACGCAGTATTTT. Encoded protein: CASSAGGTTDTQYF. The gene calls are TRBV5-1 and TRBJ2-3; the D gene is possibly TRBD2 (6 bases). The germline V gene has CDR1 SGHRS and CDR2 YFSETQ. V was clipped by 4 bases and J by 3 bases, with 12 bases between them. The CDR3 is made up of 14 amino acids.

This clone was found many times. The rearrangement uses TRBV4-2 and TRBJ1-1; D possibly corresponds to TRBD1 (6 bases). The germline gives CDR1 LGHNA, CDR2 YNFKEQ. The V and J ends lost 2 bases and 5 bases respectively, with 24 bases between them. The CDR3 is made up of 18 amino acids. The CDR3 sequence is CASSQYLSGGRGETEAFF. CDR3 sequence (DNA): TGTGCCAGCAGCCAATACCTCTCTGGGGGCAGGGGCGAGACTGAAGCTTTCTTT.

The chain couples TRBV7-8 to TRBJ2-7; unclear D gene. Germline CDR1 is SGHVS and CDR2 is FQNEAQ. The CDR3 totals 12 residues. V shed 4 bases and J shed 0 bases, with 4 bases lying between them. The CDR3 DNA reads TGTGCCAGCAGCTCGAGCTCCTACGAGCAGTACTTC. Translated, it gives CASSSSSYEQYF.

This clone was picked up one time. V gene TRBV2 combines with J gene TRBJ2-1, with 10 bases that match TRBD2. The CDR3 consists of 16 residues. The germline V gene has CDR1 SNHLY and CDR2 FYNNEI. Unmatched junction bases numbered 13, after V lost 9 bases and J lost 5 bases. Here the CDR3 reads CASKGVLAGNNNEQFF. In DNA form, the CDR3 reads TGTGCCAGTAAAGGGGTACTAGCGGGAAATAACAATGAGCAGTTCTTC.

In its sample, this clone was seen a few times. J is TRBJ1-2 and V is TRBV28, with D unclear. This CDR3 spans 16 amino acids. Between the trimmed V and J ends, which lost 4 bases and 5 bases, there was a span of 20 bases. Germline CDR1 MDHEN, CDR2 SYDVKM. This chain's CDR3 is CASSSPGRDAGYGYTF. As DNA, the CDR3 is TGTGCCAGCAGTTCCCCGGGAAGGGATGCGGGATATGGCTACACCTTC.

V is TRBV5-4 and J is TRBJ2-1; 8 nucleotides match TRBD1. J lost 6 bases, V lost 4 bases, and 3 bases had no gene match. The CDR3 contains 13 residues. From germline, CDR1 is SGHNT and CDR2 YYREEE (reference sequence). The CDR3 DNA reads TGTGCCAGCAGCGTGGACAGGGTCAATGAGCAGTTCTTC. This translates into CASSVDRVNEQFF.

This clone has only a few counts. The genes are TRBV9 and TRBJ2-7, with 7 bases matching TRBD1. The CDR3 spans 15 residues. Trimming removed 0 bases from V and 5 bases from J; junction bases left unmatched: 8. Germline CDR1 is SGDLS and CDR2 is YYNGEE. For the CDR3, the DNA is TGTGCCAGCAGCGTAGTCGGCAGGGGGTTCGACGAGCAGTACTTC. It yields the protein CASSVVGRGFDEQYF.

J is TRBJ2-2 and V is TRBV9; D is possibly TRBD2 (5 bases). V lost 3 bases, J lost 0 bases, and 9 bases lay in between. The CDR3 covers 15 residues. Germline lookup yields CDR1 SGDLS and CDR2 YYNGEE. The CDR3 reads CASSARGANTGELFF. CDR3 sequence (DNA): TGTGCCAGCAGCGCCCGGGGAGCGAACACCGGGGAGCTGTTTTTT.

This clone was observed a handful of times. This chain uses TRBV19 with TRBJ1-5; D gene unclear. From germline, CDR1 is LNHDA and CDR2 SQIVND (reference sequence). With 6 bases removed from V and 0 bases from J, the gap between germline ends came to 3 bases. CDR3 length: 12 amino acids. The chain's CDR3 is CASRSSNQPQHF. The CDR3 DNA follows: TGTGCCAGTAGGAGTAGCAATCAGCCCCAGCATTTT.

The chain recombines TRBV5-4 with TRBJ1-6, with a tentative D call TRBD1 (6 bases). Germline V gives CDR1 SGHNT, CDR2 YYREEE (reference sequence). Deletions cut 2 bases from V and 0 bases from J, with 12 bases between. The CDR3 covers 17 residues. The CDR3 sequence is CASSFGQSSSYNSPLHF. CDR3 nucleotides: TGTGCCAGCAGCTTCGGACAGTCGAGCTCCTATAATTCACCCCTCCACTTT.

The chain is built from TRBV6-5 and TRBJ2-2; 9 nucleotides align to TRBD1. Looked up from germline, CDR1 is MNHEY and CDR2 is SVGAGI. The V gene end was trimmed by 7 bases and the J gene end by 3 bases; junction bases not matched to a gene: 6. This CDR3 comprises 15 residues. The CDR3 bases are TGTGCCAGCACCAAAGACAGGGGGTACACCGGGGAGCTGTTTTTT. This translates into CASTKDRGYTGELFF.

V usage is TRBV5-6 and J usage is TRBJ1-2; weak D call: TRBD1 (5 bases). The germline CDR1 and CDR2 sequences are SGHDT and YYEEEE. The CDR3 has 12 residues. V lost 4 bases and J lost 8, with 12 bases in between. The CDR3 spells CASSPSRGGYTF. The CDR3 DNA is TGTGCCAGCAGCCCATCTCGGGGGGGCTACACCTTC.

This rearrangement joins TRBV5-4 to TRBJ2-7; D is perhaps TRBD1 (5 bases). V lost 4 bases and J lost 2, with 16 bases in between. Germline values: CDR1 SGHNT, CDR2 YYREEE (reference sequence). The CDR3 consists of 15 residues. CDR3 DNA sequence: TGTGCCAGCAGCAAGCCTCAGGGTCAGGCCTACGAGCAGTACTTC. It is translated as CASSKPQGQAYEQYF.

The chain carries TRBV6-1 and TRBJ2-1, with 7 bases lining up with TRBD2. The germline CDR1 and CDR2 sequences are MNHNS and SASEGT. CDR3 length: 15 amino acids. V was pared by 3 bases and J by 9 bases, with 11 bases of the junction left unmatched. For the CDR3, the DNA is TGTGCCAGCAGTGAGGGCCCTTTCTGGGGGGGTGAGCAGTTCTTC. It specifies CASSEGPFWGGEQFF.

This clone is medium-sized within its sample. The chain carries TRBV30 and TRBJ2-7; 9 bases are shared with TRBD2. The germline V gene has CDR1 GTSNPN and CDR2 SVGIG (reference sequence). The CDR3 sequence is 12 residues long. Trimming took 3 bases from V and 6 from J; bases not matched to a gene: 3. The CDR3, as DNA: TGTGCCTGGAGCCTAGCGGGAACCGAGCAGTACTTC. Its protein product is CAWSLAGTEQYF.

The V gene is TRBV5-4, the J gene TRBJ1-1; D unclear. Deletions cut 0 bases from V and 5 bases from J, with 14 bases between. The CDR3 totals 15 residues. Germline assignment: CDR1 SGHNT and CDR2 YYREEE (reference sequence). CDR3 region: CASSLVSGIRTEAFF. CDR3 coding DNA: TGTGCCAGCAGCTTGGTGTCGGGAATTAGGACTGAAGCTTTCTTT.

V usage is TRBV14 and J usage is TRBJ1-5; D unclear. V lost 1 base to trimming and J lost 0 bases, with 13 bases between them. The CDR3 is made up of 17 amino acids. Germline CDR1 reads SGHDN; CDR2 reads FVKESK. CDR3 sequence reads: CASSQVGRRDSNQPQHF. CDR3 nucleotide sequence: TGTGCCAGCAGCCAAGTTGGAAGGAGGGATAGCAATCAGCCCCAGCATTTT.

V and J are TRBV5-1 and TRBJ2-1; D remains unclear. Trimming cost V 2 bases and J 1 base, with 10 bases left between them. The CDR3 runs 15 residues. The germline CDR1 and CDR2 sequences are SGHRS and YFSETQ. CDR3 amino acids: CASSLSGGSYNEQFF. As DNA, the CDR3 is TGCGCCAGCAGCTTATCGGGTGGGTCCTACAATGAGCAGTTCTTC.

The chain uses TRBV28 and TRBJ2-5; TRBD2 aligns across 12 bases. This CDR3 comprises 14 residues. The germline CDR1 and CDR2 sequences are MDHEN and SYDVKM. The J segment lost 9 bases and the V segment lost 8 bases, leaving 10 bases of the junction unmatched. The CDR3 region is CASETSGGSRAQYF. For the CDR3, the DNA is TGTGCCAGCGAAACTAGCGGGGGGTCGAGGGCCCAGTACTTC.